This TCR beta chain was found in a study of early T cells in non-severe SARS-CoV-2 infection. This CDR3 spans 14 amino acids. Germline CDR1 reads MNHEY; CDR2 reads SVGEGT. V was cut by 6 bases and J by 5 bases, with 15 bases left in between. TCRdb recomputed calls from the 5' RACE reads with MiXCR, one row per CDR3 protein. The repertoire holds under 60,000 distinct CDR3 sequences, with roughly 5.9% as singletons. The chain combines TRBV6-2 or TRBV6-3 with TRBJ2-3, with a weak D call TRBD2 (6 bases). The source of this sequence is an adult who was a healthcare worker with PCR-confirmed SARS-CoV-2 infection or an uninfected control (not recorded which). Sample: whole blood. The CDR3 nucleotides are TGTGCCAGCAGCCCGGGGCGGGGCGGAGATACGCAGTATTTT. It is translated as CASSPGRGGDTQYF.